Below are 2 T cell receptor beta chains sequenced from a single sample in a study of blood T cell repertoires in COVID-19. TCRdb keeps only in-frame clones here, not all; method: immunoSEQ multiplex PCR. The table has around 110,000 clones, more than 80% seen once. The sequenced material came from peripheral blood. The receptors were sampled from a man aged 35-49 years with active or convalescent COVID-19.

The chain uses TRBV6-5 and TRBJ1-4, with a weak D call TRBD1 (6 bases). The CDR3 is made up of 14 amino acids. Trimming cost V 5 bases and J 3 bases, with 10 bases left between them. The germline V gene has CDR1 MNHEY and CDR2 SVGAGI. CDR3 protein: CASSRDTANEKLFF. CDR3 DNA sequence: TGTGCCAGCAGTCGGGACACCGCTAATGAAAAACTGTTTTTT.

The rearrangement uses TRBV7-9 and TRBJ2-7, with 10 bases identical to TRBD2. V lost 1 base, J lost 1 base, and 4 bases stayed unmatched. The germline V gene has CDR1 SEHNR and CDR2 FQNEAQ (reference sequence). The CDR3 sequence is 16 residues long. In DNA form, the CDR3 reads TGTGCCAGCAGCTTAGAGGGTAGCGGGAGGTCCTACGAGCAGTACTTC. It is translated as CASSLEGSGRSYEQYF. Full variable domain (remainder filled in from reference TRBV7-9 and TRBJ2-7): DTGVSQNPRHKITKRGQNVTFRCDPISEHNRLYWYRQTLGQGPEFLTYFQNEAQLEKSRLLSDRFSAERPKGSFSTLEIQRTEQGDSAMYLCASSLEGSGRSYEQYFGPGTRLTVT.